Detailed here is one T cell receptor beta chain. The target antigen is unknown. In germline, CDR1 is SQVTM, CDR2 ANQGSEA. The CDR3 sequence is 14 residues long. With 8 bases removed from V and 6 bases from J, the gap between germline ends came to 22 bases. Newly diagnosed hyperthyroidism, duration under 2 months, in patients aged 18 to 65. The authors obtained PBMCs from roughly 10 ml of fresh peripheral blood. This sample is drawn from a study of T cells in Graves' hyperthyroidism and ophthalmopathy. Findings and limits, study-wide: The model predicted ophthalmopathy a median 6.5 months before onset.

The source material, RNA transcripts, was used to amplify TCR beta CDR3 regions. The TCR CDR3 was amplified in a first-round RT-PCR using the HTBI primer set. TCRdb used MiXCR to reprocess the multiplex PCR reads, holding one entry per CDR3 protein. Among about 210,000 distinct CDR3 sequences, 15% to 20% were seen once, and the ten largest hold approximately 50%. J is TRBJ1-1 and V is TRBV29-1; perhaps TRBD1 as D (5 bases). This TCR came from a man aged 50-60 years with Graves' hyperthyroidism. The sample consisted of blood. CDR3 loop: CSPSPWVGAPEAFF. CDR3 nucleotide sequence: TGCAGCCCATCCCCCTGGGTTGGGGCCCCTGAAGCTTTCTTT.